The clone carrying this T cell receptor beta chain was found many times. What it binds is unknown. This sample stems from a study of neurological immune-mediated disorders. Time point in this sample: longitudinal time-point 3. Study-wide findings and caveats: Multiple sclerosis patients had less TCR clonal expansion than even healthy controls, unlike HTLV-1-associated myelopathy.

Germline loops: CDR1 KGHSH, CDR2 LQKENI. J gave up 0 bases and V 6 bases, and 14 bases lay outside the gene matches. The CDR3 totals 19 residues. The cDNA was synthesized by means of template-switch 5'RACE, which was carried out with 10-nucleotide random UMIs. From 15-18 subjects, every sequencing run obtained over 200 million TCR-beta sequences. MiXCR was run by TCRdb on the 5' RACE reads, yielding one entry per CDR3 protein. This sample yields roughly 42,000 distinct CDR3 sequences, of which approximately 13% are seen a single time; about an eighth belongs to the top ten. This TCR derives from a man aged 25-45 years in good health. The sequenced sample consisted of PBMCs. The chain uses TRBV18 and TRBJ2-2, with 9 bases lining up with TRBD2. The CDR3 DNA is TGTGCCAGCTCGAGAATCAGAGCGGGAGGTGCCACGAACACCGGGGAGCTGTTTTTT. Its translation is CASSRIRAGGATNTGELFF. Full variable domain (remainder filled in from reference TRBV18 and TRBJ2-2): NAGVMQNPRHLVRRRGQEARLRCSPMKGHSHVYWYRQLPEEGLKFMVYLQKENIIDESGMPKERFSAEFPKEGPSILRIQQVVRGDSAAYFCASSRIRAGGATNTGELFFGEGSRLTVL.